This TCR beta chain was observed in a study of control samples from healthy donors and cancer patients. The repertoire was sequenced with immunoSEQ multiplex PCR; TCRdb's copy has only in-frame clones and lacks some. The data contain about 86,000 clones, 85% to 90% of them singletons. V lost 1 base, J lost 1 base, and 4 bases lay in between. The germline CDR1 and CDR2 sequences are SGHTA and FQGTGA. There are 13 residues in the CDR3. Material: PBMCs. The source is a woman aged 45-59 years with colorectal cancer. The genes are TRBV7-3 and TRBJ1-1; no definite D call. The CDR3 sequence is CASSLMSNTEAFF. CDR3 coding DNA: TGTGCCAGCAGCTTAATGTCGAACACTGAAGCTTTCTTT.